A single sample is the source of the 23 T cell receptor beta chains below, sequenced in a study of blood T cell repertoires in COVID-19. The protocol was immunoSEQ multiplex PCR, while the TCRdb copy is restricted to in-frame clones and leaves out a portion. The data contain approximately 210,000 clones, roughly four fifths of them singletons. Sequenced: peripheral blood. These receptors originate from a middle-aged woman with acute or convalescent COVID-19.

This clone appeared a single time. This chain links TRBV19 with TRBJ1-1; no definite D call. Trimming left V 2 bases short and J 0 bases short, with 4 bases between. CDR1 is LNHDA and CDR2 is SQIVND in the germline V gene (reference sequence). The CDR3 runs to 13 residues. CDR3 in DNA: TGTGCCAGTAGTATATCTCTGAACACTGAAGCTTTCTTT. It encodes CASSISLNTEAFF.

The rearrangement uses TRBV19 and TRBJ1-5; D remains unclear. V dropped 6 bases and J dropped 7 bases, with 13 bases sitting between them. The CDR3 contains 13 residues. Germline V CDR1 and CDR2: LNHDA, SQIVND (reference sequence). Here the CDR3 reads CASSPTASQPQHF. Here the CDR3 DNA reads TGTGCCAGTAGCCCTACAGCTTCCCAGCCCCAGCATTTT.

Written as DNA, the CDR3 is TGCAGCGCCAGCGAGACAGGGACCTACGAGCAGTACTTC. Translated, it gives CSASETGTYEQYF. The chain carries TRBV29-1 and TRBJ2-7, with 7 nucleotides matching TRBD1. The CDR3 length is 13 residues. Trimming took 7 bases from V and 2 from J; bases not matched to a gene: 8. Germline CDR1 and CDR2: SQVTM and ANQGSEA.

The chain uses TRBV7-8 and TRBJ2-3, with 8 bases lining up with TRBD2. This CDR3 region has 18 residues. CDR1 SGHVS and CDR2 FQNEAQ come from the germline V gene. V lost 3 bases to trimming and J lost 3 bases; unmatched junction nucleotides: 14. The CDR3 protein is CASSFSRDGSGETDTQYF. In DNA, the CDR3 is TGTGCCAGCAGCTTCTCCCGCGATGGTAGCGGGGAAACAGATACGCAGTATTTT.

The chain recombines TRBV6-1 with TRBJ2-7; 7 bases fit TRBD2. The junction had 15 bases not matched to a gene; V was cut back by 2 bases and J by 5 bases. This CDR3 has 17 amino acids. In germline, CDR1 is MNHNS, CDR2 SASEGT. The CDR3, as DNA: TGTGCCAGCAGTGAACGACGCTGGGGGGGGAATTCCCACGAGCAGTACTTC. Translation gives CASSERRWGGNSHEQYF.

The rearrangement links TRBV9 to TRBJ2-2; 9 positions match TRBD1. The CDR3 extends over 16 amino acids. The germline V gene encodes CDR1 SGDLS and CDR2 YYNGEE. Germline trimming cut 5 bases from V and 3 bases from J; bases unmatched to any gene: 8. CDR3 bases: TGTGCCAGCAGTGAGGACAGGGGCATGGACACCGGGGAGCTGTTTTTT. Translating gives CASSEDRGMDTGELFF.

V and J are TRBV10-3 and TRBJ1-2; TRBD1 is a possible D gene (5 bases). The CDR3 length is 14 residues. The germline V gene encodes CDR1 ENHRY and CDR2 SYGVKD. The V and J ends lost 6 bases and 2 bases respectively, with 13 bases between them. CDR3 residues: CAISPGEGNYGYTF. The CDR3 DNA reads as TGTGCCATCAGCCCCGGGGAGGGGAACTATGGCTACACCTTC.

The genes are TRBV30 and TRBJ1-6; TRBD1 agrees at 7 bases. There are 13 residues in the CDR3. CDR1 is GTSNPN and CDR2 is SVGIG in the germline V gene (reference sequence). The junction had 2 bases not matched to a gene; V was cut back by 5 bases and J by 4 bases. CDR3 nucleotides: TGTGCCTGGGGGACAGATTATAATTCACCCCTCCACTTT. Translated: CAWGTDYNSPLHF.

The chain links TRBV19 to TRBJ1-2, with unresolved D. The CDR3 spans 11 residues. V was clipped by 4 bases and J by 7 bases, with 7 bases between them. Germline V lookup: CDR1 LNHDA, CDR2 SQIVND (reference sequence). This chain's CDR3 is CASSKGGGYTF. In DNA, the CDR3 is TGTGCCAGTAGTAAGGGAGGTGGCTACACCTTC.

The chain recombines TRBV5-1 with TRBJ2-5; D is possibly TRBD1 (6 bases). Trimming shortened V by 4 bases and J by 3 bases, and 13 bases separated the two germline ends. The CDR3 runs 14 residues. The germline V gene has CDR1 SGHRS and CDR2 YFSETQ. The CDR3 loop is CASSPGTLEETQYF. CDR3 nucleotides: TGCGCCAGCAGCCCGGGGACACTAGAAGAGACCCAGTACTTC.

This clone was counted only a few times. The chain carries TRBV2 and TRBJ1-5, with D possibly TRBD1 on 6 matching bases. V shed 6 bases and J shed 4 bases, with 13 bases lying between them. The CDR3 consists of 14 residues. The germline gives CDR1 SNHLY, CDR2 FYNNEI. In DNA, the CDR3 is TGTGCCAGCAGAACAGGGTCTTCTAATCAGCCCCAGCATTTT. It encodes CASRTGSSNQPQHF.

This clone was seen many times. V gene TRBV19 combines with J gene TRBJ1-1, with 7 bases identical to TRBD1. This CDR3 has 11 residues. V gave up 8 bases and J gave up 5 bases; unmatched junction bases: 2. The germline CDR1 and CDR2 sequences are LNHDA and SQIVND (reference sequence). The CDR3 is CASYRGTEAFF. DNA for the CDR3: TGTGCCAGTTACAGGGGAACTGAAGCTTTCTTT.

The V gene is TRBV6-2 or TRBV6-3, the J gene TRBJ2-1; maybe TRBD2 (6 bases). Germline V gives CDR1 MNHEY, CDR2 SVGEGT. V lost 6 bases and J 8 bases, leaving 11 bases between the germline ends. This CDR3 has 12 amino acids. The CDR3 region is CASSQGLYEQFF. Here the CDR3 DNA reads TGTGCCAGCAGCCAGGGACTCTATGAGCAGTTCTTC.

V is TRBV6-5 and J is TRBJ2-7; 7 nucleotides line up with TRBD2. This CDR3 is built from 15 residues. Losses at the gene ends were 0 bases for V and 2 bases for J; bases not matched to a gene: 4. CDR1 MNHEY and CDR2 SVGAGI come from the germline V gene. The CDR3 sequence: CASSYSSSGPYEQYF. The CDR3 nucleotides read TGTGCCAGCAGTTACTCGTCTAGCGGCCCCTACGAGCAGTACTTC.

V is TRBV19 and J is TRBJ1-4; no clear D gene. V lost 3 bases, J lost 4 bases, and 9 bases lay in between. From germline, CDR1 is LNHDA and CDR2 SQIVND (reference sequence). CDR3 size: 14 residues. The CDR3 loop reads CASSIRRINEKLFF. The CDR3 DNA reads TGTGCCAGTAGTATCCGGCGGATTAATGAAAAACTGTTTTTT.

The rearrangement links TRBV10-1 to TRBJ1-2; D gene unclear. Germline-derived CDR1 and CDR2 are WNHNN and SYGVQD (reference sequence). The CDR3 loop spans 13 amino acids. V shed 1 base and J shed 5 bases, with 8 bases lying between them. CDR3 loop: CASSEFRNYGYTF. Here the CDR3 DNA reads TGCGCCAGCAGTGAGTTCAGAAATTATGGCTACACCTTC.

The rearrangement joins TRBV7-2 to TRBJ1-2; D gene ambiguous. Germline CDR1 reads SGHTA; CDR2 reads FQGNSA. The CDR3 runs to 16 residues. The germline V and J ends were trimmed by 1 base and 6 bases, with 18 bases remaining between them. The DNA for the CDR3 is TGTGCCAGCAGCTTAGAATCGAGGGTCCGGGTGGATGGCTACACCTTC. This codes for CASSLESRVRVDGYTF. Full variable domain (outside the CDR3, taken from reference TRBV7-2 and TRBJ1-2): GAGVSQSPSNKVTEKGKDVELRCDPISGHTALYWYRQSLGQGLEFLIYFQGNSAPDKSGLPSDRFSAERTGGSVSTLTIQRTQQEDSAVYLCASSLESRVRVDGYTFGSGTRLTVV.

V and J are TRBV7-7 and TRBJ2-1, with D perhaps matching TRBD2 (5 bases). V lost 1 base and J lost 6, with 19 bases in between. CDR1 and CDR2 from the germline V gene are SSHAT and FNYEAQ (reference sequence). This CDR3 is 17 amino acids long. CDR3 DNA sequence: TGTGCCAGCAGCTTAGAAGGCCGGGATCGATATCCCAATGAGCAGTTCTTC. Translated, it gives CASSLEGRDRYPNEQFF.

This clone has only a few counts. The rearrangement joins TRBV30 to TRBJ1-1, with a possible D match to TRBD1 (6 bases). CDR3 length equals 13 residues. Trimming pared 4 bases from V and 10 bases from J, leaving 19 bases between. Germline CDR1 and CDR2: GTSNPN and SVGIG (reference sequence). Written as DNA, the CDR3 is TGTGCCTGGACCCCTTTCGACAGGAGCGGAGCTTTCTTT. Protein product: CAWTPFDRSGAFF.

This chain connects TRBV27 to TRBJ2-7; D is uncertain. Germline CDR1 is MNHEY and CDR2 is SMNVEV (reference sequence). The CDR3 is made up of 14 amino acids. Trimming pared 10 bases from V and 0 bases from J, leaving 16 bases between. This chain's CDR3 is CATLARIRSYEQYF. CDR3 DNA: TGTGCCACCCTCGCCAGGATCCGCTCCTACGAGCAGTACTTC.

The chain links TRBV20-1 to TRBJ2-7; D uncertain. Germline V gene data show CDR1 as DFQATT and CDR2 as SNEGSKA (reference sequence). The CDR3 covers 11 residues. The V gene lost 1 base and the J gene lost 3 bases, with 4 bases spanning the gap. The CDR3 bases are TGCAGTGCTAGAGGAGACTACGAGCAGTACTTC. Protein: CSARGDYEQYF.

The chain has TRBV19 and TRBJ2-3; TRBD1 might be the D (6 bases). The CDR3 is made up of 15 amino acids. Germline V gene lookup returns CDR1 LNHDA and CDR2 SQIVND (reference sequence). V lost 7 bases and J 0 bases, leaving 14 bases between the germline ends. The CDR3 loop reads CASTRDKRSTDTQYF. For the CDR3, the DNA is TGTGCCAGTACCCGGGACAAAAGAAGCACAGATACGCAGTATTTT.

The chain joins TRBV19 to TRBJ2-1; TRBD1 is a possible D gene (6 bases). The CDR3 extends over 15 amino acids. Trimming left V 3 bases short and J 0 bases short, with 9 bases between. The germline CDR1 and CDR2 sequences are LNHDA and SQIVND (reference sequence). The CDR3 nucleotides read TGTGCCAGTAGTATCGGCAGGGGCTCCTACAATGAGCAGTTCTTC. Protein product: CASSIGRGSYNEQFF. Looking up the rest from reference TRBV19 and TRBJ2-1 gives the full variable domain: DGGITQSPKYLFRKEGQNVTLSCEQNLNHDAMYWYRQDPGQGLRLIYYSQIVNDFQKGDIAEGYSVSREKKESFPLTVTSAQKNPTAFYLCASSIGRGSYNEQFFGPGTRLTVL.